What follows are 32 T cell receptor beta chains derived from one specimen sequenced in a study of cytomegalovirus exposure and HLA in healthy donors. The primer mix had 60 Vbeta and 13 Jbeta primers. The repertoire was sequenced with immunoSEQ multiplex PCR; TCRdb's copy has only in-frame clones and lacks some. The repertoire holds about 130,000 clones, about two thirds seen once, with 2.6% in the top ten. The sequenced sample consisted of PBMCs. These receptor sequences come from a woman aged 60-75 years in good health and CMV-seropositive.

V usage is TRBV7-6 and J usage is TRBJ1-2; 9 bases agree with TRBD1. The germline gives CDR1 SGHVS, CDR2 FNYEAQ. The CDR3 spans 14 residues. V lost 4 bases to trimming and J lost 3 bases; unmatched junction nucleotides: 3. The CDR3 coding sequence is TGTGCCAGCAGCTCCACAGGGGGCGACTATGGCTACACCTTC. Amino acid sequence: CASSSTGGDYGYTF.

A word on this clone: One end of the junction does not line up with germline, which may come from a read error. This rearrangement joins TRBV7-9 to TRBJ1-1, with a tentative D call TRBD1 (5 bases). Germline-derived CDR1 and CDR2 are SEHNR and FQNEAQ (reference sequence). The CDR3 has 15 amino acids. This chain's CDR3 is CSSSRGWAGDTEAFF. CDR3 coding DNA: TGTTCCAGCAGCCGTGGGTGGGCGGGGGACACTGAAGCTTTCTTT.

The chain is built from TRBV7-9 and TRBJ1-2; TRBD1 matches 7 bases. V was clipped by 4 bases and J by 3 bases; unmatched bases: 2. Germline loops: CDR1 SEHNR, CDR2 FQNEAQ (reference sequence). CDR3 length: 13 residues. The CDR3 nucleotides read TGTGCCAGCAGCTCAGACAGGGACTATGGCTACACCTTC. It translates to CASSSDRDYGYTF.

This chain uses TRBV19 with TRBJ2-7, with D possibly matching TRBD2 (5 bases). Germline-derived CDR1 and CDR2 are LNHDA and SQIVND (reference sequence). Trimming pared 7 bases from V and 3 bases from J, leaving 13 bases between. The CDR3 runs 13 residues. CDR3 in amino acids: CASKDPGVYEQYF. CDR3 in DNA: TGTGCCAGTAAGGACCCCGGGGTCTACGAGCAGTACTTC.

CDR3 loop: CASSRQGARGTEAFF. In nucleotides, the CDR3 is TGTGCCAGTAGTAGGCAGGGGGCGCGGGGCACTGAAGCTTTCTTT. The rearrangement links TRBV19 to TRBJ1-1; 8 bases align to TRBD1. The CDR3 totals 15 residues. The V segment lost 4 bases and the J segment 4 bases; nucleotides outside the gene matches: 8. CDR1 and CDR2 (germline): LNHDA, SQIVND (reference sequence).

The rearrangement links TRBV5-1 to TRBJ1-2, with a weak D call TRBD1 (6 bases). Trimming took off 0 bases at V and 5 bases at J, with 8 bases between the two ends. CDR1 and CDR2 from the germline V gene are SGHRS and YFSETQ. This CDR3 contains 13 residues. This CDR3 is CASSLETGYGYTF. In DNA, the CDR3 is TGCGCCAGCAGCTTGGAAACAGGGTATGGCTACACCTTC.

This sequence joins TRBV27 and TRBJ2-7; D not resolved. Trimming left V 0 bases short and J 2 bases short, with 11 bases between. In germline, CDR1 is MNHEY, CDR2 SMNVEV (reference sequence). CDR3 length equals 15 residues. The CDR3 DNA follows: TGTGCCAGCAGTTTATCGGCGGCAGCCCCCTACGAGCAGTACTTC. Protein: CASSLSAAAPYEQYF.

In DNA, the CDR3 is TGTGCCAGCAGCACCAGACGGGGGAACACTGAAGCTTTCTTT. This codes for CASSTRRGNTEAFF. The V and J genes are TRBV7-8 and TRBJ1-1, with unresolved D. This CDR3 is built from 14 residues. Trimming took 5 bases from V and 1 from J, leaving 11 bases between them. CDR1 is SGHVS, CDR2 FQNEAQ, per germline.

The V gene is TRBV2, the J gene TRBJ1-2, with 10 bases aligning to TRBD1. CDR3 size: 14 residues. The germline gives CDR1 SNHLY, CDR2 FYNNEI. After removal of 7 bases from V and 5 bases from J, the junction contained 7 bases not matched to a gene. Here the CDR3 reads CASIATGGLYGYTF. The CDR3 nucleotides are TGTGCCAGCATCGCGACAGGGGGCCTATATGGCTACACCTTC.

The rearrangement joins TRBV7-3 to TRBJ2-3, with 9 positions matching TRBD2. The junction had 2 bases not matched to a gene; V was cut back by 2 bases and J by 2 bases. The CDR3 is 15 residues long. Germline V gene lookup returns CDR1 SGHTA and CDR2 FQGTGA. CDR3 sequence (DNA): TGTGCCAGCAGCTTAGCGGGGGGGATCACAGATACGCAGTATTTT. It encodes CASSLAGGITDTQYF.

The V call is TRBV6-6, the J call TRBJ1-3; 7 nucleotides line up with TRBD1. The CDR3 is made up of 16 amino acids. V was clipped by 5 bases and J by 4 bases; unmatched bases: 11. Looked up from germline, CDR1 is MNHNY and CDR2 is SVGAGI (reference sequence). In DNA form, the CDR3 reads TGTGCCAGCAGTCCCCAACAGGGGATAGGAGGAAACACCATATATTTT. Its protein is CASSPQQGIGGNTIYF.

There are a few counts of this clone. The chain carries TRBV5-1 and TRBJ2-3, with 13 nucleotides matching TRBD2. Germline V gives CDR1 SGHRS, CDR2 YFSETQ. This CDR3 region has 18 residues. V shed 0 bases, J shed 2 bases, and the junction held 6 bases outside the gene matches. CDR3 in DNA: TGCGCCAGCAGCTTGGCCAAGACTAGCGGGGGGAACACAGATACGCAGTATTTT. This codes for CASSLAKTSGGNTDTQYF. Drawing the rest from reference TRBV5-1 and TRBJ2-3, the complete variable domain is KAGVTQTPRYLIKTRGQQVTLSCSPISGHRSVSWYQQTPGQGLQFLFEYFSETQRNKGNFPGRFSGRQFSNSRSEMNVSTLELGDSALYLCASSLAKTSGGNTDTQYFGPGTRLTVL.

The genes are TRBV25-1 and TRBJ1-3; tentatively, D is TRBD1 (5 bases). Per germline, CDR1 MGHDK and CDR2 SYGVNS. Trimming took 6 bases from V and 2 from J, leaving 11 bases between them. This CDR3 is built from 14 residues. The DNA of the CDR3 is TGTGCCAGCAGCCTCCAGGGAACTGGAAACACCATATATTTT. Translated: CASSLQGTGNTIYF.

The chain has TRBV6-1 and TRBJ1-1, with 8 nucleotides matching TRBD1. CDR1 and CDR2 (germline): MNHNS, SASEGT. CDR3 length: 13 amino acids. V shed 3 bases, J shed 7 bases, and the junction held 4 bases outside the gene matches. The CDR3 DNA follows: TGTGCCAGCAGTGACAGGGGGCGAGATGAAGCTTTCTTT. Translation gives CASSDRGRDEAFF.

This clone turned up a few times. V gene TRBV7-3 combines with J gene TRBJ1-1; D call uncertain. Germline loops: CDR1 SGHTA, CDR2 FQGTGA. Trimming left V 6 bases short and J 8 bases short, with 16 bases between. The length of the CDR3 is 13 residues. CDR3 DNA: TGTGCCAGCAGTCCCGGGAGCACGGGGGAAGCTTTCTTT. This encodes CASSPGSTGEAFF.

This rearrangement joins TRBV4-1 to TRBJ1-1; D unresolved. CDR1 MGHRA and CDR2 YSYEKL come from the germline V gene. Trimming removed 0 bases from V and 2 bases from J, with 7 bases in between. The length of the CDR3 is 14 residues. CDR3 region: CASSQEAANTEAFF. In nucleotides, the CDR3 is TGCGCCAGCAGCCAAGAAGCTGCAAACACTGAAGCTTTCTTT.

The chain carries TRBV5-6 and TRBJ1-1, with unresolved D. The germline V gene has CDR1 SGHDT and CDR2 YYEEEE. CDR3 size: 15 residues. With 1 base removed from V and 1 base from J, the gap between germline ends came to 11 bases. The CDR3 DNA is TGTGCCAGCAGCTTGACGGGGAATTGGAACACTGAAGCTTTCTTT. Translation gives CASSLTGNWNTEAFF.

The gene calls are TRBV7-2 and TRBJ1-2, with D unclear. The CDR3 totals 13 residues. Looked up from germline, CDR1 is SGHTA and CDR2 is FQGNSA. Trimming removed 5 bases at V and 8 bases at J, with 15 bases between. As DNA, the CDR3 is TGTGCCAGCAGCCCGAGGGATAAGCGAGGCTACACCTTC. Translated: CASSPRDKRGYTF.

The V call is TRBV19, the J call TRBJ2-3, with 7 bases fitting TRBD1. J gave up 6 bases and V 4 bases, and 1 base lay outside the gene matches. There are 12 residues in the CDR3. Germline-derived CDR1 and CDR2 are LNHDA and SQIVND (reference sequence). Here the CDR3 reads CASSTTGDTQYF. The CDR3 DNA reads as TGTGCCAGTAGTACGACAGGGGATACGCAGTATTTT.

This chain joins TRBV5-4 and TRBJ2-3; TRBD2 matches 14 bases. The germline V gene has CDR1 SGHNT and CDR2 YYREEE (reference sequence). J gave up 5 bases and V 4 bases, and 6 bases lay outside the gene matches. This CDR3 contains 16 residues. CDR3 DNA: TGTGCCAGCAGCCTCAGACTAGCGGGGGGGCAAGATACGCAGTATTTT. It is translated as CASSLRLAGGQDTQYF.

This clone is a singleton in its sample. V usage is TRBV5-4 and J usage is TRBJ2-1; 8 bases match TRBD2. The CDR3 has 15 amino acids. Per the germline V gene, CDR1 is SGHNT and CDR2 is YYREEE (reference sequence). The V gene end was trimmed by 0 bases and the J gene end by 6 bases; junction bases not matched to a gene: 5. This CDR3 reads CASSLEAGGLNEQFF. Written as DNA, the CDR3 is TGTGCCAGCAGCTTGGAGGCGGGGGGCCTCAATGAGCAGTTCTTC.

The J gene is TRBJ2-3, the V gene TRBV5-5; 12 bases agree with TRBD2. Germline CDR1 and CDR2: SGHKS and YYEKEE (reference sequence). The V gene end was trimmed by 4 bases and the J gene end by 5 bases; junction bases not matched to a gene: 11. This CDR3 has 17 amino acids. The CDR3 here is CASSRGRASGGVDTQYF. As DNA, the CDR3 is TGTGCCAGCAGCCGTGGCCGTGCTAGCGGGGGGGTAGATACGCAGTATTTT.

The chain is built from TRBV6-5 and TRBJ2-7, with TRBD1 as a possible D gene (6 bases). CDR1 and CDR2 from the germline V gene are MNHEY and SVGAGI. Trimming removed 5 bases at V and 1 base at J, with 9 bases between. CDR3 length equals 13 residues. The CDR3 sequence is CASSAGQSYEQYF. The CDR3 nucleotides read TGTGCCAGCAGTGCCGGACAGTCCTACGAGCAGTACTTC.

Concerning this clone itself: Germline and junction disagree at one end, which may indicate a read error. This chain joins TRBV7-9 and TRBJ2-1, with D unclear. The CDR3 loop spans 14 amino acids. Germline V gives CDR1 SEHNR, CDR2 FQNEAQ (reference sequence). CDR3 nucleotides: TGTTCCAGCAGCTTTACCGGGTCTCACAATGAGCAGTTCTTC. It codes for CSSSFTGSHNEQFF.

This clone was picked up a small number of times. The rearrangement joins TRBV5-6 to TRBJ2-2, with D tentatively TRBD1 (6 bases). There are 15 residues in the CDR3. V lost 1 base and J 5 bases, leaving 12 bases between the germline ends. Germline assignment: CDR1 SGHDT and CDR2 YYEEEE. The CDR3 here is CASSLLRRGTGELFF. DNA for the CDR3: TGTGCCAGCAGCTTGCTGAGAAGGGGGACCGGGGAGCTGTTTTTT.

This chain connects TRBV28 to TRBJ1-5, with D possibly matching TRBD1 (6 bases). V was clipped by 5 bases and J by 0 bases, with 14 bases between them. CDR1 MDHEN and CDR2 SYDVKM come from the germline V gene. The CDR3 runs to 16 residues. The CDR3 DNA follows: TGTGCCAGCAGTCCCTGGACAGAATATAGCAATCAGCCCCAGCATTTT. It translates to CASSPWTEYSNQPQHF.

This clone was observed a single time. The chain combines TRBV4-2 with TRBJ1-2; no clear D gene. Germline V gene lookup returns CDR1 LGHNA and CDR2 YNFKEQ. The CDR3 loop spans 13 amino acids. The V end lost 7 bases, the J end lost 8 bases, and 17 bases lay between the germline ends. This chain's CDR3 is CASKTDGEKGYTF. DNA of the CDR3: TGTGCCAGCAAAACTGACGGGGAGAAGGGCTACACCTTC.

V gene TRBV25-1 combines with J gene TRBJ1-4; 12 bases are shared with TRBD1. From germline, CDR1 is MGHDK and CDR2 SYGVNS. V shed 3 bases, J shed 7 bases, and the junction held 12 bases outside the gene matches. The CDR3 is made up of 18 amino acids. CDR3 sequence (DNA): TGTGCCAGCAGTGAGCCAGGGACAGGGGGCTCGGTGGGTGAAAAACTGTTTTTT. Its protein is CASSEPGTGGSVGEKLFF.

Only one count was recorded for this clone. The chain joins TRBV5-4 to TRBJ2-1; D gene unclear. The ends were cut back, 4 bases at V and 2 bases at J, with 13 bases in the middle. Germline V CDR1 and CDR2: SGHNT, YYREEE (reference sequence). This CDR3 comprises 15 residues. The CDR3 here is CASSRNTQPYNEQFF. The CDR3 DNA reads as TGTGCCAGCAGCCGCAACACCCAACCCTACAATGAGCAGTTCTTC.

The chain couples TRBV19 to TRBJ1-2; no reliable D call. Germline V lookup: CDR1 LNHDA, CDR2 SQIVND (reference sequence). There are 17 residues in the CDR3. V was shortened by 0 bases and J by 0 bases, with 14 bases between the two germline ends. The CDR3 DNA is TGTGCCAGTAGTATAGATCCCCTGTTACCAGCTAACTATGGCTACACCTTC. Protein: CASSIDPLLPANYGYTF.

This chain uses TRBV5-6 with TRBJ2-4, with D perhaps matching TRBD2 (7 bases). The CDR3 is 15 residues long. The V gene's germline CDR1 is SGHDT and CDR2 YYEEEE. Trimming left V 2 bases short and J 7 bases short, with 16 bases between. The CDR3 region has the DNA TGTGCCAGCAGCTTTGGGGGGGGGCGGGGGAACATTCAGTACTTC. This sequence encodes CASSFGGGRGNIQYF.

The rearrangement links TRBV5-4 to TRBJ2-7; D remains ambiguous. The CDR3 covers 15 residues. Trimming cost V 2 bases and J 0 bases, with 12 bases left between them. Germline V gene data show CDR1 as SGHNT and CDR2 as YYREEE (reference sequence). The CDR3 coding sequence is TGTGCCAGCAGCTTCGGTCACTCCATCTCCTACGAGCAGTACTTC. Its protein product is CASSFGHSISYEQYF.